These T cell receptor beta chains were read from a single sample in a study of blood T cell repertoires in COVID-19. Profiling relied on immunoSEQ multiplex PCR, and the TCRdb table lists in-frame clones only, not all of them. The repertoire holds more than 300,000 clones, with 80% to 95% as singletons. The specimen was PBMCs or T cells enriched from blood (not recorded which). The source is a woman in her twenties or thirties who had recovered from COVID-19. CDR3s include the opening cysteine and the closing phenylalanine or tryptophan. A D gene is named only where the DNA matches it firmly. Size is omitted from some rows. Given values are once, few, many or a class for expanded clones.

v_call,cdr3_length,j_call,d_call,clone_size,cdr3_nt,cdr3_aa
TRBV7-2,16,TRBJ2-5,TRBD1,-,TGTGCCAGCAGCCCCGTCAGGGGGAGCTTCCAAGAGACCCAGTACTTC,CASSPVRGSFQETQYF
TRBV19,13,TRBJ1-6,-,once,TGTGCCAGTAGTACATCCTATAATTCACCCCTCCACTTT,CASSTSYNSPLHF
TRBV5-4,16,TRBJ1-2,TRBD1,-,TGTGCCAGCAGCTTGGCCGGGGCAGGGGGCAGAAATGGCTACACCTTC,CASSLAGAGGRNGYTF
TRBV2,14,TRBJ2-7,TRBD2,few,TGTGCCAGCGGGGAACTAGCGGGAACCTACGAGCAGTACTTC,CASGELAGTYEQYF
TRBV28,17,TRBJ1-2,TRBD1,-,TGTGCCAGCAGCACTCCTCGGGCAGGGGGTTTGAAGGGTGGCTACACCTTC,CASSTPRAGGLKGGYTF
TRBV28,14,TRBJ1-1,-,-,TGTGCCAGCAGTCAGGGGAATCGGAACACTGAAGCTTTCTTT,CASSQGNRNTEAFF
TRBV28,12,TRBJ1-1,-,once,TGTGCCAGCAGGGAAGACGGGAGGGAAGCTTTCTTT,CASREDGREAFF
TRBV11-3,14,TRBJ2-3,-,-,TGTGCCAGCAGCTTGACAGGACCCACAGATACGCAGTATTTT,CASSLTGPTDTQYF
TRBV2,13,TRBJ1-5,-,-,TGTGCCAGCAGCGCAGGGGTGAGTCAGCCCCAGCATTTT,CASSAGVSQPQHF
TRBV13,12,TRBJ2-1,-,-,TGTGCCAGCAGCTTAGAGGGGTGGGAGCAGTTCTTC,CASSLEGWEQFF
TRBV9,15,TRBJ2-1,-,-,TGTGCCAGCAGCGTAGGAAGGGGCCCCTACAATGAGCAGTTCTTC,CASSVGRGPYNEQFF
TRBV19,20,TRBJ2-3,TRBD1,-,TGTGCCAGTAGTATACGTCGTGTGCTACTTTGGACAGGAGACACAGATACGCAGTATTTT,CASSIRRVLLWTGDTDTQYF
TRBV10-3,12,TRBJ2-2,-,-,TGTGCCATTGAACAGGGAGCCGGGGAGCTGTTTTTT,CAIEQGAGELFF
TRBV5-4,15,TRBJ2-1,-,-,TGTGCCAGCAGCTTACAGGGTGGATCCTACAATGAGCAGTTCTTC,CASSLQGGSYNEQFF
TRBV3-1/TRBV3-2,13,TRBJ1-2,-,-,TGTGCCAGCAGCCAGGCAGGGTCCTATGGCTACACCTTC,CASSQAGSYGYTF
TRBV10-3,18,TRBJ2-2,TRBD1,-,TGTGCCATCAGATACGGGACAGGGGTTAGCGCGAACACCGGGGAGCTGTTTTTT,CAIRYGTGVSANTGELFF
TRBV10-2,15,TRBJ2-1,-,-,TGCGCCAGCAGTACGGACGGGAGCTCCTACAATGAGCAGTTCTTC,CASSTDGSSYNEQFF
TRBV29-1,11,TRBJ1-2,-,-,TGCAGCGCCCGACAGGCTTATGGCTACACCTTC,CSARQAYGYTF
TRBV28,15,TRBJ1-4,-,-,TGTGCCAGCAGTTCCTCCGCCTCGGGCGGGGAAAAACTGTTTTTT,CASSSSASGGEKLFF
TRBV3-1/TRBV3-2,12,TRBJ2-1,-,once,TGTGCCAGCAGCCCCCCGGACAATGAGCAGTTCTTC,CASSPPDNEQFF
TRBV27,15,TRBJ2-1,TRBD2,-,TGTGCCAGCAGTCCCGGACTAGCGGGGGGGAATGAGCAGTTCTTC,CASSPGLAGGNEQFF
TRBV28,17,TRBJ1-5,TRBD1,-,TGTGCCAGCAGTTTACGTGGTGAGGGGGCGAGCAATCAGCCCCAGCATTTT,CASSLRGEGASNQPQHF
TRBV5-1,11,TRBJ1-2,TRBD1,-,TGCGCCATCCGGGACAGGAATGGCTACACCTTC,CAIRDRNGYTF
TRBV18,13,TRBJ2-7,-,-,TGTGCCAGCTCACCACCTATGTCCTACGAGCAGTACTTC,CASSPPMSYEQYF
TRBV6-5,15,TRBJ2-7,TRBD2,-,TGTGCCAGCAGGGTTACTAGCGGGATGAGCTACGAGCAGTACTTC,CASRVTSGMSYEQYF
TRBV27,19,TRBJ2-1,TRBD2,-,TGTGCCAGCAGTCCCTTACACGGCCGTAGCGGGAGATCGGTGAATGAGCAGTTCTTC,CASSPLHGRSGRSVNEQFF
TRBV7-9,15,TRBJ2-5,TRBD2,once,TGTGCCAGCAGACCCAGCGGACTAGCGGGTGGGACCCAGTACTTC,CASRPSGLAGGTQYF
TRBV20-1,14,TRBJ2-1,-,-,TGCAGTGCTAGTCCAATCGGGAATAGCGGTGAGCAGTTCTTC,CSASPIGNSGEQFF
TRBV7-9,14,TRBJ2-5,TRBD1,-,TGTGCCAGCAGCTTTCAGGGGGCATACGAGACCCAGTACTTC,CASSFQGAYETQYF
TRBV18,14,TRBJ1-1,-,once,TGTGCCAGCTCCCCGGACAGTCAGAGCACTGAAGCTTTCTTT,CASSPDSQSTEAFF
TRBV5-1,13,TRBJ2-5,-,-,TGCGCCAGCAGCTTGGAGGAGCGGAGGACCCAGTACTTC,CASSLEERRTQYF
TRBV2,14,TRBJ1-2,TRBD1,-,TGTGCCAGCACCGCGGAACAGGGGGACTATGGCTACACCTTC,CASTAEQGDYGYTF
TRBV20-1,10,TRBJ2-1,-,-,TGCAGTGCCATTGACAATGAGCAGTTCTTC,CSAIDNEQFF
TRBV6-1,15,TRBJ2-7,TRBD2,-,TGTGCCAGCAGTGAAGGTAGCGGGAACACCTACGAGCAGTACTTC,CASSEGSGNTYEQYF
TRBV11-2,17,TRBJ2-5,TRBD2,-,TGTGCCAGCAGCCAGACTGGACTAGCGGGGGGCCAAGAGACCCAGTACTTC,CASSQTGLAGGQETQYF
TRBV30,13,TRBJ1-1,-,-,TGTGCCTGGAGTGGGGAGGTCTACACTGAAGCTTTCTTT,CAWSGEVYTEAFF
TRBV5-1,13,TRBJ2-5,-,-,TGCGCCAGCAGCTGGGGACTCTCGGGGACCCAGTACTTC,CASSWGLSGTQYF
TRBV19,13,TRBJ2-7,-,once,TGTGCCAGTAGTATCAGACTTTCCTACGAGCAGTACTTC,CASSIRLSYEQYF
TRBV29-1,15,TRBJ2-2,TRBD2,-,TGCAGCGTGAGTCCGCCAGCGGGGGGCACCGGGGAGCTGTTTTTT,CSVSPPAGGTGELFF
TRBV2,15,TRBJ1-5,TRBD1,-,TGTGCCAGCCCCCCCAGGGGGACGCGCAATCAGCCCCAGCATTTT,CASPPRGTRNQPQHF
TRBV9,14,TRBJ2-7,-,-,TGTGCCAGCAGCGTAGCTCCCAGTTCCTACGAGCAGTACTTC,CASSVAPSSYEQYF
TRBV18,17,TRBJ2-6,-,-,TGTGCCAGCTCACCACCGGGAGTGGGAACCGGGGCCAACGTCCTGACTTTC,CASSPPGVGTGANVLTF
TRBV12-3/TRBV12-4,13,TRBJ1-2,-,-,TGTGCCAGCAGTCTCCGTATCAACTATGGCTACACCTTC,CASSLRINYGYTF
TRBV7-6,15,TRBJ2-7,TRBD2,-,TGTGCCAGCAGCGATAGACTAGCGGGGGTTTACGAGCAGTACTTC,CASSDRLAGVYEQYF
TRBV19,12,TRBJ1-2,-,once,TGTGCCAGTACCAAAACAGGTTATGGCTACACCTTC,CASTKTGYGYTF
TRBV4-2,16,TRBJ2-5,TRBD2,-,TGTGCCAGCAGCCCAGGGGCGGCGGGGGGGCGGGAGACCCAGTACTTC,CASSPGAAGGRETQYF
TRBV7-9,14,TRBJ1-2,-,-,TGTGCCAGCAGCTTAGTAGCCGGTAACTATGGCTACACCTTC,CASSLVAGNYGYTF
TRBV19,14,TRBJ1-1,TRBD1,-,TGTGCCAGTAATACCGGCAGGGGGCAGACTGAAGCTTTCTTT,CASNTGRGQTEAFF
TRBV6-2/TRBV6-3,15,TRBJ1-5,-,-,TGTGCCAGCAGTTACAGGGGCCGGAGCAATCAGCCCCAGCATTTT,CASSYRGRSNQPQHF
TRBV4-2,16,TRBJ1-6,-,-,TGTGCCAGCAGCCAATTGTTTTCCGGTCCCAATTCACCCCTCCACTTT,CASSQLFSGPNSPLHF